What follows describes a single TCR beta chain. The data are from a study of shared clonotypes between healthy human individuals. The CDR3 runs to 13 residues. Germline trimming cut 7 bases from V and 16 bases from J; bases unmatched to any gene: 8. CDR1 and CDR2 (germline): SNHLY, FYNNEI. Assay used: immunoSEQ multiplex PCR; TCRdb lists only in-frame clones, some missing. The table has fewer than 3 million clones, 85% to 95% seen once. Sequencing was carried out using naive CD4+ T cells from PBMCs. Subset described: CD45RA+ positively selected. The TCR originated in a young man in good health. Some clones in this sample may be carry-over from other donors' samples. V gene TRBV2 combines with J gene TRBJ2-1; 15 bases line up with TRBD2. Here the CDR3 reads CASMGLAGGQAFF. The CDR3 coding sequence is TGTGCCAGCATGGGACTAGCGGGAGGACAGGCATTCTTC.